This T cell receptor (beta chain) was recorded in a study of a mutant IDH1 vaccine in newly diagnosed glioma. The table came from immunoSEQ multiplex PCR; TCRdb's copy has only in-frame clones and leaves some out. The top ten clones hold 4.9% of a sample with 56,000 or so clones, approximately 80% of them seen once. Time point defined: week 47, end of study. Every single dose of the vaccine, 300 ug of mutant IDH1 20-mer peptide, came with topical imiquimod. Astrocytomas that were new, WHO grade 3 or 4, IDH1-mutant and ATRX-lost were present in the donors. Details on this clone: Its antigen is not known.

This CDR3 has 14 amino acids. Germline V gives CDR1 MNHEY, CDR2 SMNVEV (reference sequence). V lost 7 bases and J lost 1, with 11 bases in between. The sequence derives from a woman between 40 and 50 years old with glioma. Some clones in this sample may be carry-over from other donors' samples. The rearrangement uses TRBV27 and TRBJ1-5; unclear D gene. This specimen consisted of PBMCs, obtained from a glioma patient whose treatment included an IDH1 peptide vaccine. In nucleotides, the CDR3 is TGTGCCAGCAACTCAGGAGGGAGCAATCAGCCCCAGCATTTT. Its protein product is CASNSGGSNQPQHF.